This T cell receptor (beta chain) emerged from a study of cytomegalovirus exposure and HLA in healthy donors (dated by TCRdb to 2016 to 2017). A note on the overall study: An earlier analysis of about 530 of the donors reported 250 to 300 Gb of sequence data and approximately 120 million unique TCR beta sequences obtained from some 200 million T cells. Roughly 300 gigabases of sequencing data and 91 million or so unique TCR sequences made up an early release that covered some 640 HLA-typed donors. Of the 350 to 450 genotyped donors, around 81% fell in the genetic ancestry cluster associated with self-reported Caucasian donors. The study aimed to test whether signatures of past pathogen exposure could be identified by cataloging public T cell receptors. The T cell repertoires of under 750 subjects were profiled by immunosequencing and related to cytomegalovirus serostatus. Besides the first cohort of 500 to 700 subjects, a separate validation cohort made up of 120 different subjects was used. To predict cytomegalovirus infection status, the study combined high-throughput TCR immunosequencing, statistical association of individual TCRs with disease status, and machine learning. A later analysis re-examined previously published TCR beta repertoires from several hundred donors and added high-resolution HLA genotyping to investigate patterns of TCR occurrence. Rather than drawing on any new phenotypic data, the later analysis identified candidate immune exposures from TCR beta sequences and the way those sequences occurred across donors. In an earlier analysis of more than 550 of the donors, high-throughput TCR beta sequencing was used to judge whether each TCR beta V gene segment behaved as functional or pseudogenic. Alongside the repertoire data, information on donor age, sex, ethnicity and CMV serostatus was compiled. A later genetic analysis used genome-wide SNP genotypes for about three fifths of the roughly 700 donors, treating that subset as a discovery cohort. Every repertoire in the discovery cohort had been generated on one and the same sequencing platform. Class I and class II HLA loci were covered by the typing at four-digit resolution. Typing coverage varied by locus: about 620-630 donors for A, B, C, DRB1 and DQB1; approximately 520 for DQA1; 600 to 610 for DPA1; around 450 for DPB1. Because of strong linkage in the cohort, five DR-DQ haplotypes were treated as single units for association and clustering. Among some 400 genotyped donors of the cohort, an average of around 240,000 unique TCR beta nucleotide sequences was sequenced per donor, of which about 19% were non-productive. Results the study describes overall, beyond this receptor: When HLA alleles, especially DR and DQ, strongly co-occurred, TCR associations were difficult to assign to individual alleles. The sequencing pipeline was judged likely to have produced a cluster of highly shared sequence variants as a technical artifact. Sequencing depth was assumed to be roughly uniform across donors in the presence/absence analyses, though that assumption may not hold. In vitro tests confirmed that a few of the cytomegalovirus-associated TCR beta chains recognize cytomegalovirus antigens. According to the authors, the approach could potentially be generalized to other disease states and immunological phenotypes. The only immune exposure information available for the cohort was CMV serostatus. In this cohort, only TCR beta chains were sequenced, and detectable features were limited by the absence of alpha or paired-chain data. According to a later analysis, most CMV-associated TCR beta chains appeared to be HLA-restricted, and the HLA associations seemed to be driven largely by CMV exposure. Because the 87-base-pair reads could not distinguish some IMGT-functional V segments, including TRBV6-2 and TRBV6-3, those segments were excluded. According to a later analysis, TCR association rates differed among HLA loci, with DRB1 alleles showing the most associated TCRs and HLA-C alleles showing the fewest. Compared with equally common non-associated chains, HLA-associated TCR beta chains in a later analysis were more clonally expanded and had lower generation probabilities. Correlated functional status among segregating V segments might be attributable to linkage disequilibrium, but an unknown experimental factor could not be ruled out. Most TCR sequences were seen in very few donors, while some public TCRs were found in many individuals. Over 15 rarely observed V segments, including chromosome 9 orphons, were excluded from the earlier analysis of a few hundred of the donors because counts were too low. Specific HLA alleles were associated with around 18,000 TCR beta sequences at a false discovery rate of 0.05 in a later analysis. Because some donors lacked HLA typing at each locus, the association tests relied only on the typed subset. Broadly in line with IMGT annotations, most TCR beta V segments showed up in productive rearrangements about 87% or about 30% of the time in an earlier analysis of approximately 640 of the donors. A further reported finding was that TCR beta sequences accurately predicted the HLA-A and HLA-B alleles for most subjects in the first cohort. The classifier was reported to diagnose cytomegalovirus status with high specificity and sensitivity in both the original cohort and the validation cohort. V-gene and J-gene trimming of TCR beta chains was associated with a missense DCLRE1C variant in a later genetic analysis, and the association was replicated in an independent cohort. The study listed 150 to 200 TCR beta chains as associated with cytomegalovirus. According to a later analysis, parvovirus B19, influenza, CMV and Epstein-Barr virus appeared linked to several top co-occurrence clusters. According to a later genetic analysis, donors in an Asian-associated ancestry cluster had fewer N-insertions in productive TCRs than the approximately 650-donor mean.

The cohort was made up of under 800 healthy bone marrow donors. At the time of sampling, every cohort member was nominally healthy, though immune exposures that went unrecorded were likely present. The donor was CMV seropositive and was included in the group of almost 300 seropositive cohort members. Each donor provided a peripheral blood sample, and peripheral blood mononuclear cells were used for TCR beta sequencing. Genomic DNA was extracted from the blood cell samples with the Qiagen DNeasy Blood Extraction Kit. V loses 2 bases at its end and J loses 9 bases; junction bases beyond the gene matches: 4. Looking up the germline V gene yields CDR1 SGHDN and CDR2 FVKESK. The CDR3, cysteine through phenylalanine, is 13 amino acids long. The kept DNA is CDR3 alone, 39 bases in frame from the first base. To note about this clone: What antigen it recognizes has not been identified. Base qualities are missing; no much larger clone stands one base away.

Libraries were prepared through the immunoSEQ multiplex PCR assay. A mixture of 60 forward primers for TCR Vbeta segments and 13 reverse primers for TCR Jbeta segments was used in the multiplex PCR. The CDR3 region of rearranged TCR beta genes was amplified from genomic DNA by a multiplex PCR assay. The Illumina HiSeq System was used to sequence the amplified TCR beta libraries as 87-base-pair reads. Processing in the source paper ran as follows. A later analysis tallied around 82 million unique TCR beta chains across the 550 to 850 repertoires, and approximately 11 million of those chains were shared by two or more donors. To remove PCR and sequencing errors, raw reads were error-corrected and collapsed into unique sequences using a nearest-neighbor algorithm that merged closely related sequences. Alignment of CDR3 sequences to IMGT reference sequences was used to assign V, D and J gene segments. For a sequence to be retained, a match of at least six nucleotides was required to both a V gene segment and a J gene segment. A rearrangement was called productive if the CDR3 had no stop codons and remained in frame with V and J, and every other rearrangement was called non-productive. CDR3 was defined according to IMGT convention as the region running from the second conserved V-encoded cysteine to the conserved J-encoded phenylalanine. The earlier analysis of some 540 of the donors excluded any sequence lacking an unambiguous match to a single V gene segment. An earlier analysis of 550 to 650 of the donors classified V segments as functional when productive rearrangements were above 56.7% and as segregating when the standard deviation between donors was above 5%. A statistical classification framework was built for diagnosing cytomegalovirus status from the catalog of TCR beta chain sequences. A later analysis assigned V and J genes by comparing TCR nucleotide sequences with IMGT/GENE-DB human TR gene sequences. In a later analysis, CDR3 sequences and most-parsimonious VDJ recombination scenarios were assigned using the TCRdist pipeline. In a later analysis, each TCR beta chain was defined by its CDR3 amino acid sequence together with its V-gene family, and reads without a unique V-gene family were excluded. To address suspected cross-contamination and a sequencing artifact, a later analysis removed several hundred highly shared, low-generation-probability nucleotide sequences. In a later analysis, a clonal expansion index was calculated for each public chain from normalized within-repertoire ranks of inferred template counts. A later analysis computed generation probabilities with a VDJ recombination model fitted to out-of-frame rearrangements, and checked the results against IGoR. A later analysis scored TCR-TCR, TCR-HLA and TCR-CMV co-occurrence with hypergeometric tests, applying a repertoire-size bias correction to TCR pairs. In a later analysis, false discovery rates were estimated by permuting HLA or CMV assignments 20 times. In a later analysis, co-occurring TCRs were grouped using DBSCAN, with TCRdist sequence similarity added in when clustering inside HLA-allele-positive subsets. Repertoires with fewer than 30,000 or more than 120,000 public chains, plus five repertoires with anomalous nucleotide sharing, were excluded from co-occurrence clustering. TCRdb took this table from immuneACCESS and kept in-frame rearrangements with V and J called. Such tables lack part of the clones; where checked against another copy, unresolved V genes explain under half of the gap, and the rest is unexplained. V and J calls and clone size are as listed in that table; D and trimming were resolved from the DNA. This sample holds 95,000 or so clones; 70% were observed only once. The ten largest clones add up to around 16% of the sample.

Sequencing input: PBMCs. This receptor was identified in a woman aged 50 to 65 in good health and CMV-seropositive. The sequence is built from TRBV14 and TRBJ2-1; TRBD1 fits 7 bases in the junction. The DNA sequence is given as TGTGCCAGCAGCCAAACAGGGGACGGTGAGCAGTTCTTC. Translated, it gives CASSQTGDGEQFF.